The 5 T cell receptor beta chains below come from one sample, sequenced in a study of blood T cell repertoires in COVID-19. TCRdb keeps only in-frame clones here, not all; method: immunoSEQ multiplex PCR. In the table there are 150,000 or so clones, about 80% of which are singletons. Sequencing input: peripheral blood. The origin of the receptors is a woman in her sixties or seventies with acute or convalescent COVID-19.

The chain is built from TRBV7-2 and TRBJ1-5, with D perhaps matching TRBD1 (5 bases). The germline V gene has CDR1 SGHTA and CDR2 FQGNSA. Deletions cut 2 bases from V and 2 bases from J, with 13 bases between. The CDR3 is 16 amino acids. This CDR3 is CASSLLAAGGNQPQHF. The DNA for the CDR3 is TGTGCCAGCAGCTTATTAGCCGCGGGGGGCAATCAGCCCCAGCATTTT.

V is TRBV14 and J is TRBJ1-1; TRBD1 aligns across 7 bases. The CDR3 runs 17 residues. With 4 bases clipped from V and 0 bases from J, the junction kept 11 bases outside the gene matches. Germline V CDR1 and CDR2: SGHDN, FVKESK. This CDR3 is CASSLDRAGVLNTEAFF. The DNA for the CDR3 is TGTGCCAGCAGCCTCGACAGGGCCGGGGTGCTGAACACTGAAGCTTTCTTT.

The rearrangement joins TRBV5-1 to TRBJ2-1; the match to TRBD1 covers 7 bases. The junction had 5 bases not matched to a gene; V was cut back by 0 bases and J by 8 bases. CDR1 and CDR2 (germline): SGHRS, YFSETQ. This CDR3 contains 14 residues. CDR3 nucleotide sequence: TGCGCCAGCAGCTTGGAGGACAGGCTCGATGAGCAGTTCTTC. As protein: CASSLEDRLDEQFF. Supplemented by reference TRBV5-1 and TRBJ2-1, the full variable domain reads KAGVTQTPRYLIKTRGQQVTLSCSPISGHRSVSWYQQTPGQGLQFLFEYFSETQRNKGNFPGRFSGRQFSNSRSEMNVSTLELGDSALYLCASSLEDRLDEQFFGPGTRLTVL.

The rearrangement links TRBV11-3 to TRBJ2-3, with 9 bases identical to TRBD2. CDR3 length: 18 residues. Unmatched junction bases numbered 13, after V lost 1 base and J lost 5 bases. Germline lookup yields CDR1 SGHNT and CDR2 YENEEA. CDR3 residues: CASSLASGSGGLRDTQYF. The CDR3, as DNA: TGTGCCAGCAGCTTAGCGTCGGGTAGCGGGGGTTTAAGAGATACGCAGTATTTT.

This clone was seen only a few times. The chain couples TRBV7-3 to TRBJ1-5; D not certain. V shed 5 bases and J shed 1 base, with 9 bases lying between them. Germline loops: CDR1 SGHTA, CDR2 FQGTGA. The CDR3 has 14 amino acids. Written as DNA, the CDR3 is TGTGCCAGCAGCCGGTTTGTGAGCAATCAGCCCCAGCATTTT. Its translation: CASSRFVSNQPQHF.